The 14 T cell receptor beta chains in this list originate from one sample, sequenced in a study of T cells expressing NK-cell markers. TCRdb reprocessed the 5' RACE reads and keeps a single row for each CDR3 protein, giving no DNA. This sample lists about 110,000 distinct CDR3 sequences; its ten largest clones have about a fifth. The sequenced sample was blood T cells: a sorted CD56 or NKG2C T cell subset, CD4+ or CD8+ T cells, or bulk PBMC T cells (not recorded which). These receptors came from a woman aged 18 to 75 in good health.

CDR3 sequence: CASSEDRGYNEQFF. The chain combines TRBV19 with TRBJ2-1; the D call of TRBD1 rests on TCRdb alone, since no DNA is present to check it. Germline values: CDR1 LNHDA, CDR2 SQIVND (reference sequence). There are 14 residues in the CDR3.

V gene TRBV27 combines with J gene TRBJ2-2. Germline loops: CDR1 MNHEY, CDR2 SMNVEV (reference sequence). The CDR3 is 13 residues long. Here the CDR3 reads CATHPYGTGELFF.

CDR3 in amino acids: CASSAGLVPRQETQYF. The chain has TRBV7-9 and TRBJ2-5; the TCRdb call, TRBD2, lacks DNA for checking. Germline values: CDR1 SEHNR, CDR2 FQNEAQ (reference sequence). This CDR3 is built from 16 residues.

The rearrangement links TRBV29-1 to TRBJ2-1; the D call of TRBD1 rests on TCRdb alone, since no DNA is present to check it. This CDR3 region has 15 residues. Germline lookup yields CDR1 SQVTM and CDR2 ANQGSEA. This chain's CDR3 is CSGDPAGGPYNEQFF.

The chain couples TRBV7-2 to TRBJ1-1. Per germline, CDR1 SGHTA and CDR2 FQGNSA. The CDR3 runs 15 residues. The CDR3 here is CASSLALGIDTEAFF. The whole variable domain, filled in from reference TRBV7-2 and TRBJ1-1, reads GAGVSQSPSNKVTEKGKDVELRCDPISGHTALYWYRQSLGQGLEFLIYFQGNSAPDKSGLPSDRFSAERTGGSVSTLTIQRTQQEDSAVYLCASSLALGIDTEAFFGQGTRLTVV.

J is TRBJ2-2 and V is TRBV29-1; checking the TCRdb D call of TRBD2 is not possible without DNA. CDR3 length: 15 amino acids. Germline V gives CDR1 SQVTM, CDR2 ANQGSEA. The CDR3 here is CSVEIAGGSTGELFF.

The gene calls are TRBV4-3 and TRBJ2-4. Germline CDR1 reads LGHNA; CDR2 reads YSLEER. The CDR3 sequence is 15 residues long. CDR3 in amino acids: CASSQDQLAKNIQYF.

The chain recombines TRBV20-1 with TRBJ2-3; the TCRdb call, TRBD2, lacks DNA for checking. Germline V gene lookup returns CDR1 DFQATT and CDR2 SNEGSKA (reference sequence). There are 16 residues in the CDR3. This CDR3 reads CSASDIAGTNTDTQYF.

The chain couples TRBV6-5 to TRBJ2-2; the D call from TCRdb, TRBD2, cannot be confirmed without DNA. The germline V gene has CDR1 MNHEY and CDR2 SVGAGI. The CDR3 length is 16 residues. CDR3 region: CASSYSGGAYTGELFF.

The CDR3: CAISDPSVDRGGNEQYF. The chain has TRBV10-3 and TRBJ2-7; there is no DNA to check the TCRdb D call of TRBD1. CDR1 ENHRY and CDR2 SYGVKD come from the germline V gene. CDR3 size: 17 residues.

The rearrangement joins TRBV27 to TRBJ1-1; the D gene TCRdb calls, TRBD1, cannot be checked with no DNA. From germline, CDR1 is MNHEY and CDR2 SMNVEV (reference sequence). CDR3 length: 15 amino acids. The CDR3 loop reads CASSFGTGRGTEAFF.

The chain recombines TRBV11-2 with TRBJ1-6; TCRdb's D call, TRBD1, is unchecked because there is no DNA. Germline V gives CDR1 SGHAT, CDR2 FQNNGV. This CDR3 is built from 17 residues. CDR3: CASSLEAATPGGSPLHF.

The V call is TRBV5-6, the J call TRBJ2-5; there is no DNA to check the TCRdb D call of TRBD2. From germline, CDR1 is SGHDT and CDR2 YYEEEE. The CDR3 contains 13 residues. Here the CDR3 reads CASSPTSFETQYF.

This chain connects TRBV11-2 to TRBJ1-4; TCRdb proposes TRBD1, but this gene call is untestable without DNA. CDR3 length: 17 residues. Germline CDR1 and CDR2: SGHAT and FQNNGV. CDR3 in amino acids: CASSPSAGGMGNEKLFF.